This passage covers 15 T cell receptor beta chains from one sample sequenced in a study of cytomegalovirus exposure and HLA in healthy donors. PCR primers comprised 60 Vbeta and 13 Jbeta primers. Measured with immunoSEQ multiplex PCR; TCRdb has only the in-frame clones, and not every one. This sample has some 90,000 clones, with around 76% found just once. Specimen: PBMCs. The receptors shown here come from a man younger than 40 in good health and CMV-seronegative.

The rearrangement uses TRBV5-6 and TRBJ1-5; TRBD1 agrees at 9 bases. Looked up from germline, CDR1 is SGHDT and CDR2 is YYEEEE. The CDR3 consists of 13 residues. V lost 3 bases and J lost 9; bases outside the gene matches: 4. CDR3 protein: CASSWGQGSPQHF. The CDR3 nucleotides are TGTGCCAGCAGCTGGGGACAGGGATCGCCCCAGCATTTT.

CDR3 amino acids: CASILVGDSNQPQHF. CDR3 DNA: TGTGCCAGCATTCTCGTCGGGGATAGCAATCAGCCCCAGCATTTT. This sequence joins TRBV6-5 and TRBJ1-5, with unresolved D. The CDR3 sequence is 15 residues long. Germline lookup yields CDR1 MNHEY and CDR2 SVGAGI. Deletions cut 7 bases from V and 0 bases from J, with 13 bases between.

The V gene is TRBV20-1, the J gene TRBJ2-7, with D possibly matching TRBD2 (5 bases). With 3 bases removed from V and 12 bases from J, the gap between germline ends came to 15 bases. The CDR3 runs 11 residues. CDR1 and CDR2 from the germline V gene are DFQATT and SNEGSKA (reference sequence). For the CDR3, the DNA is TGCAGTGCTAGGAGTCTCGATCGGGGGTACTTC. This gives the protein CSARSLDRGYF.

The CDR3 loop is CASSSGTGGTGTDTQYF. The CDR3 nucleotides are TGTGCCAGCAGCTCAGGGACAGGGGGTACCGGAACAGATACGCAGTATTTT. This chain links TRBV7-2 with TRBJ2-3; TRBD1 agrees at 11 bases. Germline CDR1 SGHTA, CDR2 FQGNSA. J was trimmed by 3 bases and V by 4 bases; bases with no gene match: 9. The CDR3 has 17 residues.

The chain uses TRBV19 and TRBJ1-2; TRBD1 aligns across 9 bases. The germline CDR1 and CDR2 sequences are LNHDA and SQIVND (reference sequence). V shed 7 bases and J 4 bases; nucleotides not matched to a gene: 1. CDR3 length equals 12 residues. The CDR3 is CASNRGRYGYTF. In DNA, the CDR3 is TGTGCCAGTAACAGGGGGCGCTATGGCTACACCTTC.

This sequence joins TRBV5-1 and TRBJ2-2; D perhaps matches TRBD2 (5 bases). Germline lookup yields CDR1 SGHRS and CDR2 YFSETQ. V shed 4 bases and J shed 7 bases, with 17 bases lying between them. CDR3 size: 15 residues. CDR3 sequence: CASSAGVQSGGELFF. The DNA of the CDR3 is TGCGCCAGCAGCGCCGGGGTACAAAGTGGCGGGGAGCTGTTTTTT.

This chain joins TRBV5-1 and TRBJ2-1, with no clear D. The V and J ends lost 2 bases and 8 bases respectively, with 8 bases between them. Germline V gene sequence: CDR1 SGHRS, CDR2 YFSETQ. The CDR3 is 12 residues long. The CDR3 sequence: CASSFGPYEQFF. For the CDR3, the DNA is TGCGCCAGCAGCTTTGGGCCTTATGAGCAGTTCTTC.

This clone was recorded only once. The rearrangement links TRBV14 to TRBJ2-2, with 8 bases matching TRBD1. Germline CDR1 and CDR2: SGHDN and FVKESK. Unmatched junction bases numbered 7, after V lost 1 base and J lost 0 bases. This CDR3 comprises 18 residues. CDR3 nucleotide sequence: TGTGCCAGCAGCCAAGTAACGTCGGGACAGGCGAACACCGGGGAGCTGTTTTTT. It codes for CASSQVTSGQANTGELFF.

The chain joins TRBV4-1 to TRBJ1-2; 9 positions match TRBD1. V shed 4 bases, J shed 4 bases, and the junction held 7 bases outside the gene matches. Per the germline V gene, CDR1 is MGHRA and CDR2 is YSYEKL. This CDR3 region has 15 residues. The CDR3 reads CASSPGQGLSYGYTF. CDR3 coding DNA: TGCGCCAGCAGCCCGGGACAGGGTTTGAGCTATGGCTACACCTTC.

This clone has just one count. This chain connects TRBV5-5 to TRBJ1-1, with D maybe TRBD1 (6 bases). The V end was cut by 3 bases, the J end by 7 bases, with 7 bases between. This CDR3 comprises 11 residues. From germline, CDR1 is SGHKS and CDR2 YYEKEE (reference sequence). The CDR3 bases are TGTGCCAGCAGCTGGACAGTTGAAGCTTTCTTT. Translation: CASSWTVEAFF.

This chain uses TRBV14 with TRBJ2-2; perhaps TRBD1 as D (5 bases). CDR1 is SGHDN and CDR2 is FVKESK in the germline V gene. Trimming shortened V by 3 bases and J by 2 bases, and 10 bases separated the two germline ends. The CDR3 has 15 residues. The CDR3 protein is CASSQNRLNTGELFF. CDR3 sequence (DNA): TGTGCCAGCAGCCAGAACAGGCTTAACACCGGGGAGCTGTTTTTT.

The J gene is TRBJ2-7, the V gene TRBV6-5, with D perhaps TRBD2 (6 bases). V was shortened by 0 bases and J by 7 bases, with 13 bases between the two germline ends. CDR1 MNHEY and CDR2 SVGAGI come from the germline V gene. The CDR3 totals 14 residues. The CDR3 coding sequence is TGTGCCAGCAGTTACTCCTGGACTGGGGGGGAGCAGTACTTC. Translation: CASSYSWTGGEQYF.

This chain uses TRBV7-2 with TRBJ2-7; 7 nucleotides match TRBD1. The CDR3 spans 14 residues. V gave up 4 bases and J gave up 4 bases; unmatched junction bases: 7. The V gene's germline CDR1 is SGHTA and CDR2 FQGNSA. CDR3 amino acids: CASSYRDSGYEQYF. The CDR3 DNA is TGTGCCAGCAGCTACCGGGACAGTGGATACGAGCAGTACTTC.

This clone has only a few counts. The chain is built from TRBV4-1 and TRBJ2-7; TRBD2 is a possible D gene (6 bases). The V end was cut by 4 bases, the J end by 6 bases, with 16 bases between. Germline loops: CDR1 MGHRA, CDR2 YSYEKL. The CDR3 contains 14 residues. This CDR3 reads CASSPLVRRAEQYV. The CDR3 nucleotides are TGCGCCAGCAGCCCGCTGGTACGGAGGGCCGAGCAGTACGTC.

The chain employs TRBV19 and TRBJ1-2; a possible D gene is TRBD1 (5 bases). With 6 bases removed from V and 6 bases from J, the gap between germline ends came to 14 bases. This CDR3 has 13 amino acids. CDR1 is LNHDA, CDR2 SQIVND, per germline (reference sequence). DNA for the CDR3: TGTGCCAGTAGCCCAGGGTCGAATAATGGCTACACCTTC. It encodes CASSPGSNNGYTF.